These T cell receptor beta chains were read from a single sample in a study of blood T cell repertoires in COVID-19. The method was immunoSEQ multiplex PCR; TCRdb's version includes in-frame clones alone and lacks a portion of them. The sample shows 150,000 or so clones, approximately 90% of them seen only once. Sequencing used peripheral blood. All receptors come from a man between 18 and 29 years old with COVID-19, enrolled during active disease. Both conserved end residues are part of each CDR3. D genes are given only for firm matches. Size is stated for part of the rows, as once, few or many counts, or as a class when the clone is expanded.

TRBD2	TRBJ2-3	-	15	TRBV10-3	TGTGCCATCAGCGGACTAGCGGTTAGCACAGATACGCAGTATTTT	CAISGLAVSTDTQYF
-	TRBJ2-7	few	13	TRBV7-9	TGTGCCAGCAGCTTACCTAGTAACCACGAGCAGTACTTC	CASSLPSNHEQYF
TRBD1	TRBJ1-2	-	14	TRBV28	TGTGCCAGCAGTTTAGGACAGGAAACTTATGGCTACACCTTC	CASSLGQETYGYTF
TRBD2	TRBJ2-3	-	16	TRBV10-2	TGCGCCAGCAGTCCTTCTAGCGGGAGGGCCTTAGATACGCAGTATTTT	CASSPSSGRALDTQYF
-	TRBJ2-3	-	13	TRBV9	TGTGCCAGCAGCGTAGCGGGGGGCGATACGCAGTATTTT	CASSVAGGDTQYF
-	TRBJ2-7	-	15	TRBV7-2	TGTGCCAGCAGCTCCGGGACACCTCCCACCTACGAGCAGTACTTC	CASSSGTPPTYEQYF
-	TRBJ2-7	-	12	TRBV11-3	TGTGCCAGCAGCTCGACAGGCTACGAGCAGTACTTC	CASSSTGYEQYF
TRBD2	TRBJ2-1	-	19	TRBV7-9	TGTGCCAGCAACTCTCTACGGGATAATAGCGGGAGGGAGATCAATGAGCAGTTCTTC	CASNSLRDNSGREINEQFF
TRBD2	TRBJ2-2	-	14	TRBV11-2	TGTGCCATCCGGGGCGGGAGTAACACCGGGGAGCTGTTTTTT	CAIRGGSNTGELFF
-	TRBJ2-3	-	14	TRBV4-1	TGCGCCAGCAGCCAAGGAGACAGCAGGGATACGCAGTATTTT	CASSQGDSRDTQYF
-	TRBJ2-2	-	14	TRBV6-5	TGTGCCAGCAGTCCCCTTACTAGAACCGGGGAGCTGTTTTTT	CASSPLTRTGELFF
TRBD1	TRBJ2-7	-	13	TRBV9	TGTGCCAGCAGTGCTGGGACAGCGTTCGAGCAGTACTTC	CASSAGTAFEQYF
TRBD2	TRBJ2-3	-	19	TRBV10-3	TGTGCCATCAGTGAGTCGATCTCCCCTAGCGGGAGACGAACAGATACGCAGTATTTT	CAISESISPSGRRTDTQYF
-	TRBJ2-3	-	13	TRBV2	TGTGCCAGCAGCAGGGGGGACACAGATACGCAGTATTTT	CASSRGDTDTQYF
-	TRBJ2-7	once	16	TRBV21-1	TGTGCCAGCAGCATGCCCCGCTCCTTGAGCTCCTACGAGCAGTACTTC	CASSMPRSLSSYEQYF
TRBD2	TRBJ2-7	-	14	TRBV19	TGTGCCAGTAGACTAGCGGAGAGCTCCTACGAGCAGTACTTC	CASRLAESSYEQYF
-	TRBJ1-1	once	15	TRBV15	TGTGCCACCAGCAGAGATAGCAATTTGAACACTGAAGCTTTCTTT	CATSRDSNLNTEAFF
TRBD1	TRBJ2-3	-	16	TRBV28	TGTGCCAGCAGTTTAGGACAGGGTGGGCACACAGATACGCAGTATTTT	CASSLGQGGHTDTQYF
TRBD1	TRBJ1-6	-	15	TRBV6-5	TGTGCCAGCAGTTACGAACAGGGGTTGGATTCACCCCTCCACTTT	CASSYEQGLDSPLHF